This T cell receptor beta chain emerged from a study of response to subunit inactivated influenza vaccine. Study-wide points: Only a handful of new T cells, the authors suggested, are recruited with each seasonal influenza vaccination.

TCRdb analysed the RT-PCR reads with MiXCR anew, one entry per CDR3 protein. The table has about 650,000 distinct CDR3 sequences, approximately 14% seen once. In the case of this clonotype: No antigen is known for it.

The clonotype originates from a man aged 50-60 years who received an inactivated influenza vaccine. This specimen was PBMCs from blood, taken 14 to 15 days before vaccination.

The DNA for the CDR3 is TGCGCCAGCAGCTTGGCTGCTTTTACGGAGACCCAGTACTTC. It specifies CASSLAAFTETQYF. J is TRBJ2-5 and V is TRBV5-1, with D unclear. In germline, CDR1 is SGHRS, CDR2 YFSETQ. The CDR3 is 14 amino acids. Trimming left V 0 bases short and J 5 bases short, with 11 bases between.